A single sample gave rise to the 26 T cell receptor beta chains below, sequenced in a study of cytomegalovirus exposure and HLA in healthy donors. Primers included in the PCR were 60 Vbeta and 13 Jbeta primers. Profiled with immunoSEQ multiplex PCR; TCRdb holds only in-frame clones, not every one. The data hold 130,000 or so clones, with roughly two thirds observed a single time. Sequencing input: PBMCs. These receptors were taken from a male donor in good health and CMV-seronegative.

The rearrangement joins TRBV10-3 to TRBJ2-5, with 10 positions matching TRBD1. This CDR3 spans 17 amino acids. J was trimmed by 5 bases and V by 7 bases; bases with no gene match: 16. Germline V lookup: CDR1 ENHRY, CDR2 SYGVKD. The CDR3 loop is CAIKKEQDRGAGETQYF. In DNA, the CDR3 is TGTGCCATCAAGAAGGAGCAGGACAGGGGGGCGGGGGAGACCCAGTACTTC.

This chain joins TRBV10-3 and TRBJ1-2; 8 bases fit TRBD1. This CDR3 is built from 13 residues. V was pared by 5 bases and J by 3 bases, with 2 bases of the junction left unmatched. Germline V gives CDR1 ENHRY, CDR2 SYGVKD. CDR3 in amino acids: CAISPQGDYGYTF. In DNA form, the CDR3 reads TGTGCCATCAGTCCACAGGGGGACTATGGCTACACCTTC.

The chain employs TRBV9 and TRBJ2-3, with TRBD2 as a possible D gene (5 bases). Germline lookup yields CDR1 SGDLS and CDR2 YYNGEE. The CDR3 runs to 12 residues. Trimming cost V 4 bases and J 5 bases, with 8 bases left between them. The CDR3 DNA follows: TGTGCCAGCAGCTCGGCGGGAGATACGCAGTATTTT. Translating it yields CASSSAGDTQYF.

Details on this clone: The same CDR3 also results from other DNA sequences found in this sample. The V gene is TRBV6-1, the J gene TRBJ2-5, with 9 positions matching TRBD2. Germline trimming cut 4 bases from V and 3 bases from J; bases unmatched to any gene: 3. This CDR3 has 14 residues. The germline V gene encodes CDR1 MNHNS and CDR2 SASEGT. DNA of the CDR3: TGTGCCAGCAGTGGGGCGGGGGGGAAAGAGACCCAGTACTTC. Protein product: CASSGAGGKETQYF.

V usage is TRBV4-1 and J usage is TRBJ2-5; 13 bases match TRBD2. Germline lookup yields CDR1 MGHRA and CDR2 YSYEKL. V shed 4 bases and J 7 bases; nucleotides not matched to a gene: 15. CDR3 size: 18 residues. The CDR3 bases are TGCGCCAGCAGCCTTACGGCCGGGGGGACTAGCGGGGCGAGGACCCAGTACTTC. Amino acids: CASSLTAGGTSGARTQYF.

The V gene is TRBV7-2, the J gene TRBJ2-3, with a tentative D call TRBD2 (6 bases). This CDR3 has 16 residues. V lost 3 bases, J lost 0 bases, and 13 bases lay in between. In germline, CDR1 is SGHTA, CDR2 FQGNSA. The CDR3 sequence: CASSLEGQPSTDTQYF. The CDR3, as DNA: TGTGCCAGCAGCTTGGAGGGGCAACCTAGCACAGATACGCAGTATTTT.

The chain combines TRBV21-1 with TRBJ2-7; TRBD2 is the table's D call, not checked against the DNA. TRBV21-1 is described as a pseudogene. The CDR3 is 16 residues long. The CDR3 protein is CASSKGVRGFGYEQYF. DNA for the CDR3: TGTGCCAGCAGCAAAGGGGTCCGGGGTTTTGGCTACGAGCAGTACTTC.

V and J are TRBV4-2 and TRBJ2-3; D ambiguous. Germline-derived CDR1 and CDR2 are LGHNA and YNFKEQ. The CDR3 is 15 amino acids. Trimming removed 0 bases from V and 3 bases from J, with 10 bases in between. CDR3: CASSQEIDTTDTQYF. CDR3 DNA sequence: TGTGCCAGCAGCCAAGAGATAGACACTACAGATACGCAGTATTTT.

CDR3 amino acids: CASSLGFGGFTSGANVLTF. The CDR3 nucleotides are TGTGCCAGCAGCTTAGGCTTTGGTGGCTTCACGTCTGGGGCCAACGTCCTGACTTTC. V gene TRBV7-8 combines with J gene TRBJ2-6; D not certain. The germline V and J ends were trimmed by 1 base and 1 base, with 17 bases remaining between them. The germline V gene encodes CDR1 SGHVS and CDR2 FQNEAQ. The CDR3 consists of 19 residues.

This clone was seen only a few times. The chain links TRBV10-3 to TRBJ2-5; the match to TRBD1 covers 10 bases. The J call is uncertain, as TRBJ2-7 better fits the DNA end. This CDR3 is built from 15 residues. The germline CDR1 and CDR2 sequences are ENHRY and SYGVKD. The CDR3 reads CAISERTGGSYEQYF. CDR3 DNA sequence: TGTGCCATCAGTGAGAGGACAGGGGGTTCCTACGAGCAGTACTTC.

The rearrangement joins TRBV10-3 to TRBJ2-2, with 8 nucleotides matching TRBD2. The CDR3 runs to 17 residues. V dropped 2 bases and J dropped 4; count of bases not matched to a gene: 9. The V gene's germline CDR1 is ENHRY and CDR2 SYGVKD. The CDR3 DNA reads TGTGCCATCAGTGAGGAAGCGGGGGAACCAGGCACCGGGGAGCTGTTTTTT. It is translated as CAISEEAGEPGTGELFF.

The rearrangement uses TRBV13 and TRBJ1-2; D not certain. Germline loops: CDR1 PRHDT, CDR2 FYEKMQ (reference sequence). This CDR3 has 13 residues. V was shortened by 5 bases and J by 4 bases, with 11 bases between the two germline ends. Here the CDR3 reads CASSRTRAYGYTF. The CDR3 DNA sequence: TGTGCCAGCAGCCGCACGCGTGCCTATGGCTACACCTTC.

This rearrangement joins TRBV30 to TRBJ1-1; D possibly corresponds to TRBD1 (6 bases). V lost 0 bases and J 0 bases, leaving 11 bases between the germline ends. The CDR3 is 15 amino acids. The germline CDR1 and CDR2 sequences are GTSNPN and SVGIG (reference sequence). The CDR3 region has the DNA TGTGCCTGGAGTGTACGACGGGACATGAACACTGAAGCTTTCTTT. Encoded protein: CAWSVRRDMNTEAFF.

This clone showed up just once. The V gene is TRBV7-9, the J gene TRBJ1-5; D may be TRBD1 (5 bases). This CDR3 spans 15 amino acids. Trimming removed 2 bases at V and 2 bases at J, with 10 bases between. CDR1 is SEHNR and CDR2 is FQNEAQ in the germline V gene (reference sequence). DNA for the CDR3: TGTGCCAGCAGCTTATATCTAGGGGGCAATCAGCCCCAGCATTTT. It encodes CASSLYLGGNQPQHF.

The CDR3 sequence: CASEGQGAREQYF. CDR3 in DNA: TGTGCCAGCGAAGGACAGGGGGCGAGGGAGCAGTACTTC. The chain combines TRBV6-6 with TRBJ2-7, with 11 bases identical to TRBD1. Germline V lookup: CDR1 MNHNY, CDR2 SVGAGI (reference sequence). The length of the CDR3 is 13 residues. Trimming cost V 8 bases and J 7 bases; bases outside gene matches: 7.

V is TRBV5-4 and J is TRBJ2-2, with a possible D match to TRBD2 (5 bases). Germline V gene data show CDR1 as SGHNT and CDR2 as YYREEE (reference sequence). CDR3 size: 15 residues. Trimming removed 3 bases from V and 4 bases from J, with 13 bases in between. CDR3 in amino acids: CASSWTPSGTGELFF. The CDR3 coding sequence is TGTGCCAGCAGCTGGACTCCGAGTGGCACCGGGGAGCTGTTTTTT. The complete variable domain, with remaining parts taken from reference TRBV5-4 and TRBJ2-2, reads ETGVTQSPTHLIKTRGQQVTLRCSSQSGHNTVSWYQQALGQGPQFIFQYYREEENGRGNFPPRFSGLQFPNYSSELNVNALELDDSALYLCASSWTPSGTGELFFGEGSRLTVL.

The rearrangement joins TRBV6-5 to TRBJ2-1; 9 bases are a match to TRBD1. The CDR3 spans 15 residues. V lost 6 bases to trimming and J lost 5 bases; unmatched junction nucleotides: 8. Looked up from germline, CDR1 is MNHEY and CDR2 is SVGAGI. Written as DNA, the CDR3 is TGTGCCAGCAGCCCCACAGGGGGCCAAGACAATGAGCAGTTCTTC. Translation gives CASSPTGGQDNEQFF.

This sequence joins TRBV7-8 and TRBJ2-7; 7 bases line up with TRBD2. CDR3 length: 16 amino acids. CDR1 SGHVS and CDR2 FQNEAQ come from the germline V gene. The trim removed 5 bases at V and 0 bases at J, leaving 10 bases unmatched. This CDR3 reads CASSPQGLVLSYEQYF. CDR3 DNA sequence: TGTGCCAGCAGCCCGCAAGGACTAGTTCTCTCCTACGAGCAGTACTTC.

This clone was detected only once. The rearrangement uses TRBV19 and TRBJ1-1, with 8 bases lining up with TRBD1. The J segment lost 3 bases and the V segment lost 4 bases, leaving 7 bases of the junction unmatched. The length of the CDR3 is 15 residues. Germline V gene sequence: CDR1 LNHDA, CDR2 SQIVND (reference sequence). The CDR3 DNA sequence: TGTGCCAGTAGTACAATCGGACAGGGAGACACTGAAGCTTTCTTT. Its protein product is CASSTIGQGDTEAFF. Full variable domain (remainder filled in from reference TRBV19 and TRBJ1-1): DGGITQSPKYLFRKEGQNVTLSCEQNLNHDAMYWYRQDPGQGLRLIYYSQIVNDFQKGDIAEGYSVSREKKESFPLTVTSAQKNPTAFYLCASSTIGQGDTEAFFGQGTRLTVV.

About this clone itself: One end of the junction fails to match germline, which may point to a read error. The chain carries TRBV2 and TRBJ2-3; D perhaps matches TRBD1 (6 bases). This CDR3 is built from 12 residues. From germline, CDR1 is SNHLY and CDR2 FYNNEI. The CDR3 loop reads CAGRGSTDTQYF. DNA for the CDR3: TGTGCCGGCAGGGGCTCCACAGATACGCAGTATTTT.

V usage is TRBV2 and J usage is TRBJ2-5, with 10 bases lining up with TRBD1. V lost 4 bases to trimming and J lost 4 bases; unmatched junction nucleotides: 3. The CDR3 has 14 amino acids. The germline V gene encodes CDR1 SNHLY and CDR2 FYNNEI. CDR3 nucleotide sequence: TGTGCCAGCAGTGGACAGGGGGCCGGAGAGACCCAGTACTTC. Protein: CASSGQGAGETQYF.

This rearrangement joins TRBV18 to TRBJ1-4, with D perhaps matching TRBD1 (5 bases). V lost 3 bases and J lost 3, with 17 bases in between. CDR1 and CDR2 (germline): KGHSH, LQKENI. The CDR3 is 17 residues long. The CDR3 loop reads CASSPYQGAEANEKLFF. CDR3 in DNA: TGTGCCAGCTCACCTTATCAAGGGGCTGAAGCTAATGAAAAACTGTTTTTT.

J is TRBJ1-4 and V is TRBV27, with TRBD1 identical over 11 bases. With 5 bases clipped from V and 10 bases from J, the junction kept 9 bases outside the gene matches. Germline V gene sequence: CDR1 MNHEY, CDR2 SMNVEV (reference sequence). The CDR3 spans 15 residues. CDR3 protein: CASSDEGTGGGKLFF. DNA of the CDR3: TGTGCCAGCAGTGACGAAGGGACAGGGGGGGGAAAACTGTTTTTT.

The chain links TRBV10-3 to TRBJ2-6; 7 positions match TRBD2. The germline V gene has CDR1 ENHRY and CDR2 SYGVKD. This CDR3 contains 16 residues. V shed 2 bases, J shed 2 bases, and the junction held 3 bases outside the gene matches. The CDR3 region has the DNA TGTGCCATCAGTGAGGTGGCGGGGGCTGGGGCCAACGTCCTGACTTTC. Its protein is CAISEVAGAGANVLTF.

This sequence joins TRBV27 and TRBJ1-1, with TRBD1 matching 10 bases. The CDR3 spans 13 residues. Germline CDR1 and CDR2: MNHEY and SMNVEV (reference sequence). V lost 10 bases and J lost 1; bases outside the gene matches: 3. The CDR3 here is CATWDRGNTEAFF. As DNA, the CDR3 is TGTGCCACCTGGGACAGGGGGAACACTGAAGCTTTCTTT.

V is TRBV13 and J is TRBJ1-4, with unresolved D. Germline CDR1 PRHDT, CDR2 FYEKMQ (reference sequence). The CDR3 is 15 residues long. Trimming pared 1 base from V and 8 bases from J, leaving 14 bases between. Here the CDR3 DNA reads TGTGCCAGCAGCTTAGATTCTGAGGTTGGCGAAAAACTGTTTTTT. It is translated as CASSLDSEVGEKLFF.